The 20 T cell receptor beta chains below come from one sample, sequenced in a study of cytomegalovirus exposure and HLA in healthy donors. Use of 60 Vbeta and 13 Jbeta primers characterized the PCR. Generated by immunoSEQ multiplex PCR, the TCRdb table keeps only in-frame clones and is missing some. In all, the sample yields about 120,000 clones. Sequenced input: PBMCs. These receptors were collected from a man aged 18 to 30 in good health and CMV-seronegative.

The CDR3 DNA reads as TGTGCCAGCAGTTTATACCAGTCCACAGATACGCAGTATTTT. Its translation is CASSLYQSTDTQYF. The chain is built from TRBV27 and TRBJ2-3; D ambiguous. V dropped 1 base and J dropped 2 bases, with 7 bases sitting between them. The CDR3 is made up of 14 amino acids. Looked up from germline, CDR1 is MNHEY and CDR2 is SMNVEV (reference sequence).

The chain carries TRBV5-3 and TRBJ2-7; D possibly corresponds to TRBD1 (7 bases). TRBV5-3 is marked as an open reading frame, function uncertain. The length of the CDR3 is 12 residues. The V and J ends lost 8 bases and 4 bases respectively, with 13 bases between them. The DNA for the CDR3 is TGTGCCAGGGCGGGACAGTTTTACGAGCAGTACTTC. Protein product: CARAGQFYEQYF.

In DNA form, the CDR3 reads TGTGCCAGCAGCGACCGACAGGGGAGCTCCTACGAGCAGTACTTC. It translates to CASSDRQGSSYEQYF. This chain uses TRBV9 with TRBJ2-7, with 8 bases identical to TRBD1. The CDR3 totals 15 residues. Germline lookup yields CDR1 SGDLS and CDR2 YYNGEE. V lost 3 bases to trimming and J lost 0 bases; unmatched junction nucleotides: 5.

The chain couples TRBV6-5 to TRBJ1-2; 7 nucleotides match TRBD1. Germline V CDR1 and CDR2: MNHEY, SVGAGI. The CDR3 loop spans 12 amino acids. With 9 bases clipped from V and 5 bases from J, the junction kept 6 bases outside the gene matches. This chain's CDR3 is CASYRGDYGYTF. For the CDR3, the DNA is TGTGCCAGTTACAGGGGTGATTATGGCTACACCTTC.

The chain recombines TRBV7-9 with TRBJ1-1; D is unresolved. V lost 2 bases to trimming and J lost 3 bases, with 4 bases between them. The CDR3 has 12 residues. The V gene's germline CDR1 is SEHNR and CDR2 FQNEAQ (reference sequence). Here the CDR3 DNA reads TGTGCCAGCAGCTTACTCGACACTGAAGCTTTCTTT. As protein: CASSLLDTEAFF.

The CDR3 bases are TGTGCCAGCAGCGCGGAGGGGCGTGCCGGGGAATATGGCTACACCTTC. Translated, it gives CASSAEGRAGEYGYTF. The chain carries TRBV11-3 and TRBJ1-2; a weak D match, TRBD1 (5 bases). V lost 5 bases to trimming and J lost 5 bases, with 21 bases between them. This CDR3 is 16 amino acids long. CDR1 is SGHNT, CDR2 YENEEA, per germline. Filled out from reference TRBV11-3 and TRBJ1-2, the complete variable domain reads EAGVVQSPRYKIIEKKQPVAFWCNPISGHNTLYWYLQNLGQGPELLIRYENEEAVDDSQLPKDRFSAERLKGVDSTLKIQPAELGDSAVYLCASSAEGRAGEYGYTFGSGTRLTVV.

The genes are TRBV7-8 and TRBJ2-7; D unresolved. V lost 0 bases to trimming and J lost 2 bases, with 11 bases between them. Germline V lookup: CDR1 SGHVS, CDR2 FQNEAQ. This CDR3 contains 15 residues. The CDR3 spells CASSLARIVAYEQYF. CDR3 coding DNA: TGTGCCAGCAGCTTAGCGCGGATAGTCGCCTACGAGCAGTACTTC.

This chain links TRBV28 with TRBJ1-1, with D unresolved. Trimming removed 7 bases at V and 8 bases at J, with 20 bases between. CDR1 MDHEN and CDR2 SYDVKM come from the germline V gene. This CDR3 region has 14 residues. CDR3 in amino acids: CASNKPGYGEEAFF. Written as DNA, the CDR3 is TGTGCCAGCAATAAACCGGGCTACGGGGAAGAAGCTTTCTTT. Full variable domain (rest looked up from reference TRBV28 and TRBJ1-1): DVKVTQSSRYLVKRTGEKVFLECVQDMDHENMFWYRQDPGLGLRLIYFSYDVKMKEKGDIPEGYSVSREKKERFSLILESASTNQTSMYLCASNKPGYGEEAFFGQGTRLTVV.

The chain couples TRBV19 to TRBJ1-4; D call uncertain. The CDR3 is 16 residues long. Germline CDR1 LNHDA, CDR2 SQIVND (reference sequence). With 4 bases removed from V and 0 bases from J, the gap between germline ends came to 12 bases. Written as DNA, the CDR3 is TGTGCCAGTAGTAAATCAACAGCCGCAACTAATGAAAAACTGTTTTTT. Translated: CASSKSTAATNEKLFF.

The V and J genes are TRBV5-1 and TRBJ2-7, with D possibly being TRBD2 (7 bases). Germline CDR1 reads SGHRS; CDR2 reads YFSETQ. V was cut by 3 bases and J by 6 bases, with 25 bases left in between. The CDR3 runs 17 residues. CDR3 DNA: TGCGCCAGCAGCTCCGGAAGGGGTGGGGGGGCGCCCGTCGAGCAGTACTTC. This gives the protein CASSSGRGGGAPVEQYF.

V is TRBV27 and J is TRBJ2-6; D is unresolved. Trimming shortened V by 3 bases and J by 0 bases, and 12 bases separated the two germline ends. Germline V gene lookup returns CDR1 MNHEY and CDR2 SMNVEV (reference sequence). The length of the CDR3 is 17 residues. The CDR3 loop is CASSLLAESSGANVLTF. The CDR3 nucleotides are TGTGCCAGCAGTTTGTTGGCCGAAAGCTCTGGGGCCAACGTCCTGACTTTC.

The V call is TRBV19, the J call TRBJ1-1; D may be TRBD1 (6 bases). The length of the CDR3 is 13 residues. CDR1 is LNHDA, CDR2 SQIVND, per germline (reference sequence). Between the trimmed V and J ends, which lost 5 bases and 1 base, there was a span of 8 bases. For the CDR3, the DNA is TGTGCCAGTAGTGGGACAAGGAACACTGAAGCTTTCTTT. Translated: CASSGTRNTEAFF.

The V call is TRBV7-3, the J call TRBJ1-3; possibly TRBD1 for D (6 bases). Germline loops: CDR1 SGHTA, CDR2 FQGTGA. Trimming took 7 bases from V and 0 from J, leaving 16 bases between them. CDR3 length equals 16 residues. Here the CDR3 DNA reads TGTGCCAGCACCCTCCCCAGGGGCCCCTCTGGAAACACCATATATTTT. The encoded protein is CASTLPRGPSGNTIYF.

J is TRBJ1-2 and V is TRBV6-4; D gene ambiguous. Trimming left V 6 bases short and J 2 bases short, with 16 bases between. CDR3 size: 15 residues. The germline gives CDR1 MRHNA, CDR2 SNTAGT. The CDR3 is CASSPTQELNYGYTF. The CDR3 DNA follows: TGTGCCAGCAGCCCAACCCAAGAACTAAACTATGGCTACACCTTC.

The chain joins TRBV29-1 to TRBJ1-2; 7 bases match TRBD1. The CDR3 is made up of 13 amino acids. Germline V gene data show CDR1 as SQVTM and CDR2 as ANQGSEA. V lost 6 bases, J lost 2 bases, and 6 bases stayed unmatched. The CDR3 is CSVVQQGNYGYTF. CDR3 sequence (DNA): TGCAGCGTCGTCCAACAGGGGAACTATGGCTACACCTTC.

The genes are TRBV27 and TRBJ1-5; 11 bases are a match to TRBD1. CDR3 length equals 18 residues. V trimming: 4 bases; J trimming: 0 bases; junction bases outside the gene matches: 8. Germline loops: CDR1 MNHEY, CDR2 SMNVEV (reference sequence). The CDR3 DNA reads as TGTGCCAGCAGTTGGACAGGGGGCGCGGGTTATAGCAATCAGCCCCAGCATTTT. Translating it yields CASSWTGGAGYSNQPQHF.

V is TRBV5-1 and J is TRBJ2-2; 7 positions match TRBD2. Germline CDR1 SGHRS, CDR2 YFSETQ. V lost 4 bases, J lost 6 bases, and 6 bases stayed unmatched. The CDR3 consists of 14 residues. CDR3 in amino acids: CASSTMGGPGELFF. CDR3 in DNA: TGCGCCAGCAGCACCATGGGAGGGCCCGGGGAGCTGTTTTTT.

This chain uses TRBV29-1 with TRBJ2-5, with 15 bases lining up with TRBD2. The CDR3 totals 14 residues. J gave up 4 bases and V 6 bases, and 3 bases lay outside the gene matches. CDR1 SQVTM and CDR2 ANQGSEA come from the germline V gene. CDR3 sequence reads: CSVGLAGGRETQYF. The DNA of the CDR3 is TGCAGCGTCGGACTAGCGGGAGGGCGAGAGACCCAGTACTTC.

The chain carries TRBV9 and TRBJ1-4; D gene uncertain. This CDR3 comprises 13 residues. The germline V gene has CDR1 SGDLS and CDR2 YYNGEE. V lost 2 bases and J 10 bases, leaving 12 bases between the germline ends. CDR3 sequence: CASSVNRRGKLFF. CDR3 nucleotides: TGTGCCAGCAGCGTTAATCGACGGGGAAAACTGTTTTTT. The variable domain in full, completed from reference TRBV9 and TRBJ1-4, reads DSGVTQTPKHLITATGQRVTLRCSPRSGDLSVYWYQQSLDQGLQFLIQYYNGEERAKGNILERFSAQQFPDLHSELNLSSLELGDSALYFCASSVNRRGKLFFGSGTQLSVL.

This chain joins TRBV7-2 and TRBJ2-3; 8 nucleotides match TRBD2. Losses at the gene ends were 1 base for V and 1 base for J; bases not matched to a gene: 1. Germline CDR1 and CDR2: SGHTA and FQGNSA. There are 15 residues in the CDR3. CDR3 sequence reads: CASSLGGLGTDTQYF. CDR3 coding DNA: TGTGCCAGCAGCTTAGGGGGACTAGGCACAGATACGCAGTATTTT. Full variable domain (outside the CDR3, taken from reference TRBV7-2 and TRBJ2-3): GAGVSQSPSNKVTEKGKDVELRCDPISGHTALYWYRQSLGQGLEFLIYFQGNSAPDKSGLPSDRFSAERTGGSVSTLTIQRTQQEDSAVYLCASSLGGLGTDTQYFGPGTRLTVL.